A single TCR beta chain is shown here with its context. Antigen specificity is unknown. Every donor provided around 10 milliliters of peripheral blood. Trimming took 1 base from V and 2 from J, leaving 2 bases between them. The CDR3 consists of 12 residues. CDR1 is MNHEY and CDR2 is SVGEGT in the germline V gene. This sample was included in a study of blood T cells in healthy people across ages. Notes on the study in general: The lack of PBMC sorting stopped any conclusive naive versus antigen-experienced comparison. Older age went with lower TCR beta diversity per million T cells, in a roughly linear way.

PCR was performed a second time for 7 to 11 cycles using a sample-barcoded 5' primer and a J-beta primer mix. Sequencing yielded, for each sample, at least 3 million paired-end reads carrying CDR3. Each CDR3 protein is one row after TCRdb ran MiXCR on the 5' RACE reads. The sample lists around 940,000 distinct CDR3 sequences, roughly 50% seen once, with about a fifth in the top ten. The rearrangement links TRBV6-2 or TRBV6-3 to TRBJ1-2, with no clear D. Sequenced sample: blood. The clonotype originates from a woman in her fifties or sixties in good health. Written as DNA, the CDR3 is TGTGCCAGCAGTTACTGGAACTATGGCTACACCTTC. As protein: CASSYWNYGYTF.